This paragraph covers one T cell receptor beta chain sequence. The record originates from a study of cytotoxic CD8 clonotypes in ibrutinib-treated CLL. Study information: The patients, roughly ten relapsed/refractory and about 14 treatment-naive, included around 17 who were IGHV unmutated.

Produced via immunoSEQ multiplex PCR; TCRdb's table is partial and in-frame only. The sample consists of around 77,000 clones, 75% to 85% of them appearing once. CDR3 length: 15 residues. The V segment lost 2 bases and the J segment 2 bases; nucleotides outside the gene matches: 5. Germline V gene sequence: CDR1 MNHNY, CDR2 SVGAGI (reference sequence). The chain links TRBV6-6 to TRBJ2-7, with 8 bases identical to TRBD1. The sequencing here drew on PBMCs, taken at disease progression, from a patient treated with ibrutinib. The origin of this receptor is a human donor with chronic lymphocytic leukemia. CDR3 coding DNA: TGTGCCAGCAGTTACACCGGGACAGGTACCTACGAGCAGTACTTC. Its translation: CASSYTGTGTYEQYF.